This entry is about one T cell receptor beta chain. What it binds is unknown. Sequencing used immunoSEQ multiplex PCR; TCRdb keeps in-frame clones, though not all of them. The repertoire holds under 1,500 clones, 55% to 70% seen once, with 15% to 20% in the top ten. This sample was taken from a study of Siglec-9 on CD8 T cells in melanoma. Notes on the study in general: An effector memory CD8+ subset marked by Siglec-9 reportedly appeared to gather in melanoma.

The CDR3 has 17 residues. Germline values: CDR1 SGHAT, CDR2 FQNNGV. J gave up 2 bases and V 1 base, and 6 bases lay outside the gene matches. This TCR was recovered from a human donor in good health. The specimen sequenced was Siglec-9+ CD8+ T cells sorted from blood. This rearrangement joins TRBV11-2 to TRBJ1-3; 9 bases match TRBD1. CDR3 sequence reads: CASSLGPQGAAGNTIYF. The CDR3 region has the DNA TGTGCCAGCAGCTTAGGCCCACAGGGGGCTGCTGGAAACACCATATATTTT.